This T cell receptor (beta chain) came from a study of blood T cell repertoires in COVID-19. Per the authors' pipeline: Reference gene primers were amplified, and this amplification served to estimate nucleated cell counts. TCRdb keeps only in-frame clones here, not all; method: immunoSEQ multiplex PCR. The V and J calls and clone size are taken from that table; D and trimming were inferred from the DNA. The repertoire holds under 550,000 clones, 80% to 90% seen once, with roughly 0.84% in the top ten. J gave up 4 bases and V 4 bases, and 2 bases lay outside the gene matches. Looked up from germline, CDR1 is SGHAT and CDR2 is FQNNGV. The CDR3 spans 14 residues.

Sequenced sample: peripheral blood. V gene TRBV11-2 combines with J gene TRBJ2-3, with TRBD2 matching over 10 bases. This TCR was sampled from a man between 18 and 35 years old with COVID-19, enrolled during active disease. The DNA of the CDR3 is TGTGCCAGCAGCTCCGGGACTAGCGCAGATACGCAGTATTTT. It yields the protein CASSSGTSADTQYF.